This T cell receptor (beta chain) originates from a study of blood T cell repertoires in COVID-19. In the study overall: The cDNA or gDNA used as material had been derived from T cells, B-cell-depleted T cells, or PBMCs.

Germline assignment: CDR1 SGDLS and CDR2 YYNGEE. V lost 1 base and J lost 7, with 12 bases in between. The length of the CDR3 is 14 residues. Per the original data handling: Estimates of nucleated cell counts were drawn from the amplification of reference gene primers. Profiling relied on immunoSEQ multiplex PCR, and the TCRdb table lists in-frame clones only, not all of them. V and J calls and clone size are as listed in that table; D and trimming were resolved from the DNA. The sample consists of some 180,000 clones, about 83% of them appearing once. Participants came from roughly 23 US areas, aged roughly 18 to 95 years. Self-reported history from a screening survey and questionnaire set each donor's cohort.

This TCR derives from a woman aged 25 to 39 who had been exposed to COVID-19. Source material: PBMCs or T cells enriched from blood (not recorded which). The chain is built from TRBV9 and TRBJ1-3; D is perhaps TRBD1 (6 bases). The CDR3 protein is CASSVPGGGNTIYF. The DNA for the CDR3 is TGTGCCAGCAGCGTACCGGGCGGGGGCAACACCATATATTTT.